Here is one T cell receptor beta chain with its context. Its matching antigen is unknown. These data belong to a study of T cell clonotyping in hematopoietic cell transplantation. Study-level results: Broader posttransplant TCR repertoire diversity was predicted by graft donor and pretransplant recipient Inverse Simpson Index values. Pathologically expanded recipient clonotypes increased progressively from day 30 to day 180 as diversity fell. Few recipient clonotypes overlapped donors; over 97% were de novo at given depth.

Generated by immunoSEQ multiplex PCR, the TCRdb table keeps only in-frame clones and is missing some. The table has 45,000 or so clones, about four fifths seen once. Described time point: recipient sample about 28 days before transplant, after cytoreduction. This CDR3 contains 16 residues. The germline gives CDR1 SGDLS, CDR2 YYNGEE. V lost 0 bases, J lost 0 bases, and 10 bases lay in between. V is TRBV9 and J is TRBJ2-1; no clear D. The sequencing here drew on peripheral blood mononuclear cells, taken before stem cell transplant. The source is a man between 60 and 75 years old with myelodysplastic syndrome. Some clones in this sample may be carry-over from other donors' samples. The DNA for the CDR3 is TGTGCCAGCAGCGTAGTTGGGGAAAGCTCCTACAATGAGCAGTTCTTC. Translation: CASSVVGESSYNEQFF.